The T cell receptor beta chain under discussion was sequenced for a study of blood T cell repertoires in COVID-19 (dated by TCRdb to the early 2020s). In terms of the full investigation: Samples covering the acute and convalescent phases of COVID-19 were provided by collaborators in the United States, Italy and Spain. The prospective study material was composed of cDNA or gDNA derived from T cells, B-cell-depleted T cells, or PBMCs. Subjects who had been exposed to COVID-19, were actively infected with it, or had recovered from it provided the deeply sampled blood TCRbeta repertoires that made up the dataset. The repertoires were made available in a free public database intended to serve as a resource for research on the immune response to SARS-CoV-2. The samples were drawn from the first 160 participants of the ongoing ImmuneRACE study and from 950 to 1,500 subjects provided by 6 global collaborators. Nearly every sample came with metadata listing a de-identified subject ID, COVID-19 status, age in years and sex. Where available, HLA class I and class II types were obtained from metadata supplied by the sample provider rather than from assay-based typing.

What the study reported, not specific to this receptor: The quantity of clinical and demographic metadata differed by source and by participant and was supplied without curation.

Each collaborating institution followed its own protocols to collect whole blood in K2EDTA tubes. Collaborator samples were shipped for TCRbeta analysis as frozen whole blood, isolated PBMCs, or DNA extracted from either sample type. TCRbeta CDR3 regions were amplified from genomic DNA using the immunoSEQ Assay, a bias-controlled multiplex PCR. Processing in the source paper ran as follows. Nucleated cell counts per sample were estimated from amplification of reference gene primers within the assay. Sequence reads were collapsed and filtered to measure the absolute abundance of every unique TCRbeta CDR3 rearrangement. For each sample, productive Simpson clonality was calculated as the square root of Simpson's diversity index over productive rearrangements. TCRdb limited this immuneACCESS table to in-frame rearrangements with V and J called. A share of clones is missing; checked studies link under half to unresolved V genes, and the rest is unexplained. V, J and clone size derive from that table, while D and trimming were established from the DNA sequence. The sample contains 110,000 to 150,000 clones, around four fifths of them found a single time. The biggest ten clones account for around 1.6% of the sample.

Unmatched junction bases come to 6, with V trimmed by 0 bases and J by 4 bases. CDR1 is given as SGHNT and CDR2 as YYREEE, both from the germline V gene (reference sequence). The CDR3 sequence holds 15 residues, the cysteine and phenylalanine included. Only the CDR3 region is kept as DNA, spanning 45 bases read in frame from base 1. Concerning this clone itself: Its antigen specificity is not known. Qualities for individual bases were not recorded, and no much larger clone is one base off.

The chain couples TRBV5-4 to TRBJ2-7; TRBD1 lines up with 8 middle nucleotides. This clonotype was obtained from a human donor in a cohort sampled during active COVID-19. What was sequenced was peripheral blood. Here is the DNA: TGTGCCAGCAGCTTGGGCAGGGGGCCGGTGTACGAGCAGTACTTC. Its protein reads: CASSLGRGPVYEQYF.